This T cell receptor (beta chain) was recovered during a study of blood T cells in healthy people across ages. With a J-beta primer mix and a sample-barcoded 5' primer, a second PCR ran about 6 to 11 cycles. TCRdb re-called the 5' RACE reads through MiXCR, storing one row per CDR3 protein. The data show roughly 560,000 distinct CDR3 sequences, about 24% seen once. The donors, aged roughly 6 to 90, were healthy Caucasians from Russia. The CDR3 is made up of 15 amino acids. Germline CDR1 is MNHEY and CDR2 is SMNVEV (reference sequence). With regard to this clonotype: Antigen: not known.

Study-wide results and caveats: As age increased, TCR beta diversity per million T cells fell in a roughly linear fashion.

These sequences were also reported in another study, on T cells of mothers and their children.

The V gene is TRBV27, the J gene TRBJ2-5, with TRBD1 identical over 7 bases. TRBJ2-7 explains the end of the DNA better; the J call may be wrong. Sample: blood. The TCR comes from a boy aged 5-17 years in good health. CDR3 coding DNA: TGTGCCAGCAGTTCCCGCCCGGGACAGCCCTACGAGCAGTACTTC. Translation gives CASSSRPGQPYEQYF.